The entry below describes one T cell receptor beta chain. What it recognizes is unknown. The sample comes from a study of cytomegalovirus exposure and HLA in healthy donors. Use of 60 Vbeta and 13 Jbeta primers characterized the PCR. The table came from immunoSEQ multiplex PCR; TCRdb's copy has only in-frame clones and leaves some out. The sample lists approximately 180,000 clones, roughly 74% occurring once. This CDR3 has 16 amino acids. Germline CDR1 SGHTA, CDR2 FQGNSA. V gave up 1 base and J gave up 0 bases, with 12 bases separating them. Overall study findings and caveats: Cytomegalovirus association was assigned to more than 150 TCR beta chains.

Sequencing was performed on PBMCs. The sequence was obtained from a woman in her 30s in good health and CMV-seronegative. The chain uses TRBV7-2 and TRBJ1-2, with no clear D. The CDR3 coding sequence is TGTGCCAGCAGCTTAGTACTAACGGGAGCTAACTATGGCTACACCTTC. Translated, it gives CASSLVLTGANYGYTF.